This TCR beta chain was captured in a study of blood T cell repertoires in COVID-19. At the level of the study: The United States, Italy and Spain were the sources of the acute and convalescent COVID-19 samples. Nucleic acid was either cDNA or gDNA, and it came from T cells, B-cell-depleted T cells, or PBMCs.

This clone was seen only a few times. One end of the junction varies from germline; a read error may be responsible. The CDR3 extends over 9 amino acids. Germline V gene data show CDR1 as LNHDA and CDR2 as SQIVND (reference sequence). Original processing methods: The assay estimated nucleated cells by amplifying reference gene primers. Libraries were prepared by immunoSEQ multiplex PCR; TCRdb keeps only in-frame clonotypes and omits some of them. V and J calls and clone size follow that table, whereas D and trimming were derived from the DNA. The sample includes hundreds of thousands of clones, 83% of them seen just once.

The receptor's source is a woman in her forties or fifties who had recovered from COVID-19. The chain has TRBV19 and TRBJ2-7; D gene ambiguous. Sequenced sample: peripheral blood. The DNA for the CDR3 is TGTGCCAGTAGTACGTCGGTCGACTTC. Protein sequence: CASSTSVDF.